Given below is one T cell receptor beta chain in context. This record comes from a study of blood T cell repertoires in COVID-19. For the study at large: COVID-19 samples collected from the United States, Italy and Spain covered acute and convalescent phases. PBMCs, B-cell-depleted T cells, or T cells provided the cDNA or gDNA that made up the material.

In the source study's methods: It was from reference gene primer amplification that nucleated cell counts were estimated. Sequencing used immunoSEQ multiplex PCR; TCRdb keeps in-frame clones, though not all of them. V, J and clone size are those of that table, while D and trimming were read from the DNA. The table has some 87,000 clones, 70% to 85% seen once. The TCR sequence derives from a human donor in a cohort sampled during active COVID-19. Sequencing was performed on peripheral blood.

CDR3 sequence: CSVDAPGQVEAFF. CDR3 DNA: TGCAGCGTTGACGCCCCTGGACAGGTTGAAGCTTTCTTT. The rearrangement uses TRBV29-1 and TRBJ1-1; 7 bases fit TRBD1. CDR1 is SQVTM, CDR2 ANQGSEA, per germline. The V and J ends lost 3 bases and 7 bases, in that order; junction bases with no gene match: 8. The CDR3 loop spans 13 amino acids.